The sequence of this TCR beta chain was determined in a study of cytotoxic CD8 clonotypes in ibrutinib-treated CLL. Background on the study: There were 11 relapsed/refractory patients and around 15 treatment-naive patients, and fewer than 18 were IGHV unmutated. Investigators collected response samples after a median approximately eleven months of treatment, range 6 to 36.

Remarks on this clone: Its antigen is not identified.

Findings of the study overall: Clonality increased with ibrutinib response but returned toward baseline at progression. Clonality measured at baseline exceeded age-matched healthy donors, tracking circulating CD8+ T-cell counts.

V gave up 3 bases and J gave up 6 bases, with 15 bases separating them. Germline assignment: CDR1 LNHDA and CDR2 SQIVND (reference sequence). This CDR3 contains 16 residues. Assay: immunoSEQ multiplex PCR; the TCRdb copy retains only in-frame clones and omits some. The data hold over 120,000 clones, with about 76% observed a single time. The V and J genes are TRBV19 and TRBJ1-6; D remains ambiguous. The origin of this receptor is a human donor with chronic lymphocytic leukemia. The specimen was PBMCs, collected after 24 months of ibrutinib treatment. Written as DNA, the CDR3 is TGTGCCAGTAGTATCGAGGGCGGGAATACTAATTCACCCCTCCACTTT. Translation gives CASSIEGGNTNSPLHF. Looking up the rest from reference TRBV19 and TRBJ1-6 gives the full variable domain: DGGITQSPKYLFRKEGQNVTLSCEQNLNHDAMYWYRQDPGQGLRLIYYSQIVNDFQKGDIAEGYSVSREKKESFPLTVTSAQKNPTAFYLCASSIEGGNTNSPLHFGNGTRLTVT.